This TCR beta chain was obtained from a study of CD8 T cells in Susac syndrome. It was with random hexamers that about 0.45 to 1 ug RNA was reverse transcribed. TCRdb redid the calling of the immunoSEQ multiplex PCR reads with MiXCR, one entry per CDR3 protein. Of 250,000 to 300,000 distinct CDR3 sequences listed, 70% to 90% are singletons. There are a few counts of this clonotype. Germline V gives CDR1 MNHEY, CDR2 SMNVEV (reference sequence). This CDR3 is built from 13 residues. The V end was cut by 5 bases, the J end by 7 bases, with 14 bases between. This chain joins TRBV27 and TRBJ1-2, with TRBD1 as a possible D gene (5 bases). Material: CD8+ T cells from PBMCs. The receptor comes from a human donor with multiple sclerosis. The CDR3 nucleotides read TGTGCCAGCAGTGCCGGGACCGGGGGTGGCTACACCTTC. Translating it yields CASSAGTGGGYTF.